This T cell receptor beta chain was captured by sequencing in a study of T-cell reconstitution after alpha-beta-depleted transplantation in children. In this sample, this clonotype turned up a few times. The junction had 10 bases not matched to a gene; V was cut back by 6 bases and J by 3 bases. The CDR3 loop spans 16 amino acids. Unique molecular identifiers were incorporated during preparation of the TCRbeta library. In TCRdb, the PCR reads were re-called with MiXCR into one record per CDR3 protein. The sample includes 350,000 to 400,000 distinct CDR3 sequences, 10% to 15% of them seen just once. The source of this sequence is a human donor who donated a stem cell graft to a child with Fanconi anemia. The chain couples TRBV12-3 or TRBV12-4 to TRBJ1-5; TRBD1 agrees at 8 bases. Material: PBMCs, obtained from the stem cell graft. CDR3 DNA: TGTGCCAGCAGGACCGGGACAGGCGCACCCAATCAGCCCCAGCATTTT. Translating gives CASRTGTGAPNQPQHF.